One and the same sample provided the 25 T cell receptor beta chains below, sequenced in a study of shared clonotypes between healthy human individuals. CD45RO-negative, CCR7-selected cells formed the naive CD8 fraction, which excluded terminally differentiated effector memory CD45RA+ cells. Sequencing was performed with immunoSEQ multiplex PCR; in TCRdb, only in-frame clones are kept and a portion is missing. The profile shows nearly 2 million clones, about 95% of them singletons. The sample consisted of naive CD8+ T cells sorted from blood. The receptors were sampled from a man aged 18 to 30 in good health.

The V call is TRBV6-6, the J call TRBJ2-1, with 9 bases lining up with TRBD2. The CDR3 runs 16 residues. CDR1 is MNHNY and CDR2 is SVGAGI in the germline V gene (reference sequence). The ends lost 4 bases at V and 4 bases at J; junction bases unmatched: 8. In DNA, the CDR3 is TGTGCCAGCAGTTTCGAGACGGGACTAGCTTACAATGAGCAGTTCTTC. Its protein is CASSFETGLAYNEQFF.

The V and J genes are TRBV5-4 and TRBJ1-3; 9 bases line up with TRBD1. The CDR3 length is 15 residues. Germline V gives CDR1 SGHNT, CDR2 YYREEE (reference sequence). V was clipped by 3 bases and J by 3 bases; unmatched bases: 4. CDR3 sequence (DNA): TGTGCCAGCAGCTGGGACAGGGATGGTGGAAACACCATATATTTT. This sequence encodes CASSWDRDGGNTIYF.

This clone occurred once. This chain joins TRBV10-1 and TRBJ2-7; D may be TRBD2 (6 bases). Germline V gene sequence: CDR1 WNHNN, CDR2 SYGVQD (reference sequence). The CDR3 extends over 14 amino acids. The V gene lost 3 bases and the J gene lost 2 bases, with 11 bases spanning the gap. The DNA of the CDR3 is TGCGCCAGCAGTGATTCCGGGAGCCCCTACGAGCAGTACTTC. Amino acids: CASSDSGSPYEQYF.

The gene calls are TRBV5-5 and TRBJ2-7; unclear D gene. From germline, CDR1 is SGHKS and CDR2 YYEKEE (reference sequence). The CDR3 contains 14 residues. The germline V and J ends were trimmed by 2 bases and 2 bases, with 11 bases remaining between them. CDR3 sequence reads: CASSFGAKTYEQYF. CDR3 DNA: TGTGCCAGCAGCTTCGGCGCAAAGACCTACGAGCAGTACTTC.

The chain is built from TRBV5-1 and TRBJ2-7; perhaps TRBD2 as D (7 bases). V was pared by 4 bases and J by 3 bases, with 17 bases between. The germline V gene has CDR1 SGHRS and CDR2 YFSETQ. The CDR3 totals 15 residues. This chain's CDR3 is CASSPLGGAFYEQYF. The CDR3 DNA follows: TGCGCCAGCAGCCCCCTGGGGGGGGCCTTCTACGAGCAGTACTTC.

The chain employs TRBV29-1 and TRBJ1-2; D not certain. V lost 0 bases, J lost 10 bases, and 15 bases lay in between. CDR3 size: 13 residues. Germline V gene data show CDR1 as SQVTM and CDR2 as ANQGSEA. The CDR3 reads CSVEDPYRTNYTF. In DNA, the CDR3 is TGCAGCGTTGAAGATCCCTACAGAACTAACTACACCTTC.

On this clone: Different DNA sequences within this sample yield the same CDR3. J is TRBJ1-2 and V is TRBV19, with a tentative D call TRBD1 (5 bases). The CDR3 is 13 residues long. Trimming pared 1 base from V and 6 bases from J, leaving 9 bases between. CDR1 and CDR2 (germline): LNHDA, SQIVND (reference sequence). The CDR3 region has the DNA TGTGCCAGTAGTATAGTTGGGACGGATGGCTACACCTTC. Protein sequence: CASSIVGTDGYTF.

The rearrangement links TRBV29-1 to TRBJ2-4, with D unclear. Germline assignment: CDR1 SQVTM and CDR2 ANQGSEA. There are 15 residues in the CDR3. The germline V and J ends were trimmed by 0 bases and 2 bases, with 11 bases remaining between them. CDR3 bases: TGCAGCGTTGAAGAAGTAGGGTCTCCCAAAAACATTCAGTACTTC. This translates into CSVEEVGSPKNIQYF.

This chain uses TRBV13 with TRBJ2-1; perhaps TRBD1 as D (5 bases). CDR1 is PRHDT and CDR2 is FYEKMQ in the germline V gene (reference sequence). The CDR3 covers 15 residues. Trimming took off 2 bases at V and 8 bases at J, with 16 bases between the two ends. CDR3 amino acids: CASSLSRVLVDEQFF. For the CDR3, the DNA is TGTGCCAGCAGCTTATCCAGGGTCCTTGTGGATGAGCAGTTCTTC.

This chain uses TRBV19 with TRBJ1-5; possible D gene TRBD1, 5 bases. CDR1 is LNHDA and CDR2 is SQIVND in the germline V gene (reference sequence). With 5 bases removed from V and 5 bases from J, the gap between germline ends came to 16 bases. This CDR3 region has 15 residues. The CDR3, as DNA: TGTGCCAGTAGTGATTCTGTCGTGGGGGATCAGCCCCAGCATTTT. Translated, it gives CASSDSVVGDQPQHF.

The J gene is TRBJ2-1, the V gene TRBV5-6; 12 bases are shared with TRBD2. The CDR3 extends over 17 amino acids. Germline V lookup: CDR1 SGHDT, CDR2 YYEEEE. The junction had 4 bases not matched to a gene; V was cut back by 0 bases and J by 3 bases. The CDR3 is CASSLGLAGELYNEQFF. Written as DNA, the CDR3 is TGTGCCAGCAGCTTGGGACTAGCGGGAGAGCTCTACAATGAGCAGTTCTTC.

This sequence joins TRBV29-1 and TRBJ2-3; the match to TRBD1 covers 8 bases. The CDR3 contains 12 residues. The J segment lost 12 bases and the V segment lost 2 bases, leaving 7 bases of the junction unmatched. Germline V gives CDR1 SQVTM, CDR2 ANQGSEA. CDR3 loop: CSVESRQGYQYF. CDR3 DNA sequence: TGCAGCGTTGAAAGTCGACAGGGGTATCAGTATTTT.

This chain links TRBV9 with TRBJ2-1; D gene unclear. This CDR3 is 13 amino acids long. Germline CDR1 is SGDLS and CDR2 is YYNGEE. V lost 3 bases and J lost 5, with 9 bases in between. Here the CDR3 reads CASSDNNNNEQFF. The CDR3 DNA sequence: TGTGCCAGCAGCGACAATAACAACAATGAGCAGTTCTTC.

The chain combines TRBV2 with TRBJ1-2; 8 bases are a match to TRBD1. V gave up 3 bases and J gave up 4 bases; unmatched junction bases: 7. Germline values: CDR1 SNHLY, CDR2 FYNNEI. CDR3 length equals 15 residues. CDR3 DNA sequence: TGTGCCAGCAGTGATCCCCGGACAGGGACCTATGGCTACACCTTC. Translation: CASSDPRTGTYGYTF.

This sequence joins TRBV7-2 and TRBJ2-1, with 7 bases that match TRBD1. Germline assignment: CDR1 SGHTA and CDR2 FQGNSA. J was trimmed by 9 bases and V by 6 bases; bases with no gene match: 11. CDR3 length equals 14 residues. The DNA for the CDR3 is TGTGCCAGCAGACCCGGGACAGAGAGGGGTGAGCAGTTCTTC. This sequence encodes CASRPGTERGEQFF.

This clone was recorded a few times. The identical CDR3 is also encoded by other nucleotide sequences in the sample. The chain combines TRBV7-9 with TRBJ2-1; D remains unclear. The CDR3 spans 11 residues. V lost 1 base to trimming and J lost 10 bases, with 5 bases between them. Per the germline V gene, CDR1 is SEHNR and CDR2 is FQNEAQ (reference sequence). This chain's CDR3 is CASSLGGEQFF. Written as DNA, the CDR3 is TGTGCCAGCAGCTTAGGGGGAGAGCAGTTCTTC.

The chain links TRBV2 to TRBJ2-2; D is unresolved. V was trimmed by 3 bases and J by 1 base, leaving 9 bases between them. This CDR3 comprises 15 residues. From germline, CDR1 is SNHLY and CDR2 FYNNEI. The CDR3 DNA sequence: TGTGCCAGCAGTGAGTCCTTCGGGAACACCGGGGAGCTGTTTTTT. It translates to CASSESFGNTGELFF.

This sequence joins TRBV7-2 and TRBJ2-7, with D perhaps matching TRBD2 (6 bases). Germline V lookup: CDR1 SGHTA, CDR2 FQGNSA. With 3 bases removed from V and 7 bases from J, the gap between germline ends came to 16 bases. The CDR3 contains 14 residues. CDR3 protein: CASSLGGPGPEQYF. For the CDR3, the DNA is TGTGCCAGCAGCTTGGGGGGACCGGGTCCGGAGCAGTACTTC.

This sequence joins TRBV7-8 and TRBJ2-4; possible D gene TRBD2, 6 bases. Germline CDR1 SGHVS, CDR2 FQNEAQ. Between the trimmed V and J ends, which lost 0 bases and 3 bases, there was a span of 18 bases. The CDR3 contains 18 residues. The CDR3 loop is CASSLALLGGAIKNIQYF. The DNA of the CDR3 is TGTGCCAGCAGCTTAGCCCTCCTAGGAGGGGCAATCAAAAACATTCAGTACTTC.

This chain connects TRBV7-9 to TRBJ2-5; weak D call: TRBD2 (5 bases). The CDR3 totals 15 residues. CDR1 and CDR2 from the germline V gene are SEHNR and FQNEAQ (reference sequence). V was cut by 5 bases and J by 3 bases, with 16 bases left in between. CDR3 in amino acids: CASSEAAAAEETQYF. The CDR3 DNA reads TGTGCCAGCAGCGAAGCCGCGGCAGCGGAAGAGACCCAGTACTTC.

The chain couples TRBV27 to TRBJ2-1, with 8 bases that match TRBD1. V dropped 5 bases and J dropped 6; count of bases not matched to a gene: 9. CDR1 and CDR2 from the germline V gene are MNHEY and SMNVEV (reference sequence). The CDR3 length is 15 residues. The CDR3 loop reads CASSHTGTGINEQFF. DNA for the CDR3: TGTGCCAGCAGTCATACCGGGACAGGCATCAATGAGCAGTTCTTC.

CDR3 loop: CASSDLSGVAYNEQFF. CDR3 sequence (DNA): TGCGCCAGCAGTGACCTTAGCGGGGTCGCCTACAATGAGCAGTTCTTC. This sequence joins TRBV10-2 and TRBJ2-1; the match to TRBD2 covers 8 bases. Germline trimming cut 3 bases from V and 2 bases from J; bases unmatched to any gene: 6. This CDR3 has 16 residues. The germline V gene has CDR1 WSHSY and CDR2 SAAADI.

This chain connects TRBV7-9 to TRBJ1-2; no clear D. Germline V gene data show CDR1 as SEHNR and CDR2 as FQNEAQ (reference sequence). The CDR3 sequence is 13 residues long. Trimming removed 3 bases at V and 5 bases at J, with 10 bases between. The CDR3 nucleotides are TGTGCCAGCAGCTTGCCAGAAGCGTATGGCTACACCTTC. Translated: CASSLPEAYGYTF.

This chain joins TRBV6-1 and TRBJ2-1; no clear D. From germline, CDR1 is MNHNS and CDR2 SASEGT. V was trimmed by 5 bases and J by 2 bases, leaving 10 bases between them. CDR3 length: 14 residues. The CDR3 DNA sequence: TGTGCCAGCAGTCTGGACGGAACCTACAATGAGCAGTTCTTC. It translates to CASSLDGTYNEQFF.

The V call is TRBV5-5, the J call TRBJ1-2; D may be TRBD1 (6 bases). The V and J ends lost 2 bases and 11 bases respectively, with 16 bases between them. Germline V gene sequence: CDR1 SGHKS, CDR2 YYEKEE (reference sequence). The CDR3 has 13 residues. The DNA of the CDR3 is TGTGCCAGCAGCTTTATGGGGGGCGGTTGGTACACCTTC. Translating gives CASSFMGGGWYTF.